This entry lists 7 T cell receptor beta chains sequenced from one sample in a study of cytomegalovirus exposure and HLA in healthy donors (dated by TCRdb to about 2017). The library was prepared using the immunoSEQ multiplex PCR assay. A mixture of 60 forward primers for TCR Vbeta segments and 13 reverse primers for TCR Jbeta segments was used in the multiplex PCR. This is the immuneACCESS table as TCRdb keeps it, with only in-frame sequences that have V and J called. A part of the clones is gone; compared with another copy, unresolved V genes explain less than half, and the rest is unexplained. The sample records 74,000 or so clones, over 70% of which are singletons. 22% of the sample lies in the top ten. Input material: PBMCs. The receptors here all came from a woman aged 40 to 55 in good health and CMV-seropositive.

The chain links TRBV28 to TRBJ2-5, with 9 bases fitting TRBD2. Germline CDR1 reads MDHEN; CDR2 reads SYDVKM. The V segment lost 11 bases and the J segment 5 bases; nucleotides outside the gene matches: 6. The CDR3 has 12 amino acids. CDR3 nucleotide sequence: TGTGCCTGTAGCGGGAGCGTCGAGACCCAGTACTTC. This encodes CACSGSVETQYF.

V and J are TRBV10-3 and TRBJ2-7, with a possible D match to TRBD2 (6 bases). V lost 5 bases and J lost 3, with 29 bases in between. The germline CDR1 and CDR2 sequences are ENHRY and SYGVKD. This CDR3 is 19 amino acids long. The CDR3 coding sequence is TGTGCCATCAGTCGAGTATCGGCAGACCAAAAAACGGGGGACTACGAGCAGTACTTC. Translation: CAISRVSADQKTGDYEQYF.

The chain recombines TRBV6-5 with TRBJ1-4, with no clear D. The germline V gene has CDR1 MNHEY and CDR2 SVGAGI. The CDR3 contains 12 residues. Trimming took off 5 bases at V and 5 bases at J, with 6 bases between the two ends. CDR3 loop: CASSRSNEKLFF. CDR3 in DNA: TGTGCCAGCAGTCGGTCGAATGAAAAACTGTTTTTT.

The chain combines TRBV2 with TRBJ2-5; TRBD1 aligns across 9 bases. Per germline, CDR1 SNHLY and CDR2 FYNNEI. The CDR3 extends over 15 amino acids. Losses at the gene ends were 4 bases for V and 5 bases for J; bases not matched to a gene: 8. The CDR3 loop is CASSGGGQGWETQYF. The CDR3, as DNA: TGTGCCAGCAGTGGCGGCGGACAGGGGTGGGAGACCCAGTACTTC. The whole variable domain, remainder taken from reference TRBV2 and TRBJ2-5, is EPEVTQTPSHQVTQMGQEVILRCVPISNHLYFYWYRQILGQKVEFLVSFYNNEISEKSEIFDDQFSVERPDGSNFTLKIRSTKLEDSAMYFCASSGGGQGWETQYFGPGTRLLVL.

Only a few counts were recorded for this clone. The V call is TRBV6-1, the J call TRBJ1-2, with D maybe TRBD1 (5 bases). In germline, CDR1 is MNHNS, CDR2 SASEGT. The CDR3 is made up of 14 amino acids. With 2 bases removed from V and 5 bases from J, the gap between germline ends came to 12 bases. CDR3 loop: CASSETGARYGYTF. CDR3 DNA sequence: TGTGCCAGCAGTGAAACAGGTGCAAGGTATGGCTACACCTTC.

The DNA for the CDR3 is TGTGCCAGCAGTGACGGCACCACCGGGATAAAGGTCTACGAGCAGTACTTC. Translated, it gives CASSDGTTGIKVYEQYF. This chain links TRBV6-1 with TRBJ2-7, with a tentative D call TRBD2 (5 bases). This CDR3 comprises 17 residues. Trimming cost V 3 bases and J 3 bases, with 21 bases left between them. The V gene's germline CDR1 is MNHNS and CDR2 SASEGT.

The CDR3 DNA is TGTGCCAGCAGCCCGGGGGGGCCCCCGGCGGCTAATGAAAAACTGTTTTTT. It encodes CASSPGGPPAANEKLFF. The chain couples TRBV5-8 to TRBJ1-4, with D possibly being TRBD1 (6 bases). V gave up 4 bases and J gave up 3 bases, with 19 bases separating them. The CDR3 contains 17 residues. The germline V gene has CDR1 SGHTS and CDR2 YDEGEE.